The entry that follows covers one TCR beta chain sequence. Study members were between roughly 18 and 100 years old and lived in 24 US regions. Participant-reported clinical history was the basis for cohort assignment. The data stem from a study of blood T cell repertoires in COVID-19. The CDR3 is 13 amino acids. The V and J ends lost 4 bases and 2 bases respectively, with 9 bases between them. Data came from immunoSEQ multiplex PCR; TCRdb stores just in-frame clones and leaves some out. The data show about 340,000 clones, with under 95% seen just once and less than 20% held by the top ten. The specimen was PBMCs or T cells enriched from blood (not recorded which). The rearrangement uses TRBV12-3 or TRBV12-4 and TRBJ2-7; TRBD1 is a possible D gene (6 bases). This sequence originates from a woman under 40 who had recovered from COVID-19. CDR3 nucleotides: TGTGCCAGCAGTTCACAGGGCCCCTACGAGCAGTACTTC. The encoded protein is CASSSQGPYEQYF.